Following are 27 T cell receptor beta chains from one sample sequenced in a study of beta chain features in type 1 diabetes. Study observations and caveats: For Type 1 diabetes patients, all four CD4+ subsets carried TCRB CDR3s that were moderately but significantly shorter.

The antigens of these receptors remain unknown. Since all of the isolated RNA was reverse transcribed, expressed TCRB transcripts were what got sequenced. TCRdb's table, derived via immunoSEQ multiplex PCR, lists solely in-frame clones and lacks some. Among under 300,000 clones listed, 20% to 25% were seen once. The specimen sequenced was naive CD4+ T cells from blood. These TCRs come from a woman in her twenties or thirties with type 1 diabetes.

The CDR3 DNA reads as TGTGCCAGCAGCGGAGCGGGAGCCGCCGAGCAGTACTTC. This translates into CASSGAGAAEQYF. The chain is built from TRBV7-2 and TRBJ2-7; TRBD2 aligns across 8 bases. The junction had 6 bases not matched to a gene; V was cut back by 5 bases and J by 6 bases. This CDR3 has 13 residues. Germline loops: CDR1 SGHTA, CDR2 FQGNSA. The whole variable domain, remainder taken from reference TRBV7-2 and TRBJ2-7, is GAGVSQSPSNKVTEKGKDVELRCDPISGHTALYWYRQSLGQGLEFLIYFQGNSAPDKSGLPSDRFSAERTGGSVSTLTIQRTQQEDSAVYLCASSGAGAAEQYFGPGTRLTVT.

This clone has just a few counts. The chain combines TRBV15 with TRBJ2-5, with no clear D. Trimming shortened V by 0 bases and J by 2 bases, and 19 bases separated the two germline ends. CDR1 is LNHNV and CDR2 is YYDKDF in the germline V gene (reference sequence). The CDR3 contains 18 residues. DNA for the CDR3: TGTGCCACCAGCAGAGATCACTCGCGCAAACTAAGTCAAGAGACCCAGTACTTC. This sequence encodes CATSRDHSRKLSQETQYF.

This clone was seen a few times. The V and J genes are TRBV7-2 and TRBJ2-2, with 7 bases identical to TRBD1. The V gene end was trimmed by 4 bases and the J gene end by 6 bases; junction bases not matched to a gene: 8. This CDR3 contains 15 residues. The germline V gene encodes CDR1 SGHTA and CDR2 FQGNSA. The CDR3 bases are TGTGCCAGCAGCTCCAGCGTAGGGACAGCCGGGGAGCTGTTTTTT. This encodes CASSSSVGTAGELFF. The variable domain in full, completed from reference TRBV7-2 and TRBJ2-2, reads GAGVSQSPSNKVTEKGKDVELRCDPISGHTALYWYRQSLGQGLEFLIYFQGNSAPDKSGLPSDRFSAERTGGSVSTLTIQRTQQEDSAVYLCASSSSVGTAGELFFGEGSRLTVL.

This clone was seen a few times. The rearrangement joins TRBV29-1 to TRBJ2-1, with 12 nucleotides matching TRBD1. The CDR3 extends over 14 amino acids. The trim removed 7 bases at V and 6 bases at J, leaving 7 bases unmatched. The germline CDR1 and CDR2 sequences are SQVTM and ANQGSEA. The CDR3 DNA follows: TGCAGCGGAGGGGACAGGGGGCGATCCAATGAGCAGTTCTTC. Residues: CSGGDRGRSNEQFF.

The rearrangement joins TRBV27 to TRBJ2-7, with 8 nucleotides matching TRBD2. The CDR3 contains 14 residues. Looked up from germline, CDR1 is MNHEY and CDR2 is SMNVEV (reference sequence). With 1 base clipped from V and 3 bases from J, the junction kept 2 bases outside the gene matches. The CDR3 nucleotides are TGTGCCAGCAGTTTATACGCGGGGGGCTACGAGCAGTACTTC. This sequence encodes CASSLYAGGYEQYF.

The chain has TRBV20-1 and TRBJ2-7; D gene ambiguous. The CDR3 sequence is 10 residues long. With 7 bases removed from V and 3 bases from J, the gap between germline ends came to 7 bases. CDR1 is DFQATT, CDR2 SNEGSKA, per germline (reference sequence). The CDR3 sequence: CSVGGYEQYF. The CDR3 DNA is TGCAGTGTCGGTGGCTACGAGCAGTACTTC.

The V call is TRBV10-3, the J call TRBJ1-2, with D possibly TRBD1 on 5 matching bases. V was trimmed by 4 bases and J by 6 bases, leaving 12 bases between them. CDR3 length: 13 amino acids. Germline V gene sequence: CDR1 ENHRY, CDR2 SYGVKD. CDR3 protein: CAISGTPGDGYTF. The CDR3, as DNA: TGTGCCATCAGTGGGACACCGGGGGATGGCTACACCTTC.

The chain couples TRBV30 to TRBJ2-1, with a tentative D call TRBD2 (6 bases). The V end was cut by 5 bases, the J end by 1 base, with 9 bases between. This CDR3 has 13 residues. Germline CDR1 reads GTSNPN; CDR2 reads SVGIG (reference sequence). The CDR3 spells CAWRGNSYNEQFF. In nucleotides, the CDR3 is TGTGCCTGGCGGGGGAATTCCTACAATGAGCAGTTCTTC.

This chain uses TRBV30 with TRBJ1-1; weak D call: TRBD1 (6 bases). V was trimmed by 6 bases and J by 2 bases, leaving 13 bases between them. The CDR3 loop spans 13 amino acids. Looked up from germline, CDR1 is GTSNPN and CDR2 is SVGIG (reference sequence). The CDR3 loop reads CACQGQLNTEAFF. In nucleotides, the CDR3 is TGTGCCTGCCAGGGACAACTAAACACTGAAGCTTTCTTT.

This clone is a singleton in its sample. The rearrangement joins TRBV7-6 to TRBJ2-7; possibly TRBD1 for D (7 bases). Per germline, CDR1 SGHVS and CDR2 FNYEAQ. The CDR3 sequence is 16 residues long. Deletions cut 4 bases from V and 4 bases from J, with 20 bases between. CDR3 coding DNA: TGTGCCAGCAGCTCCCAGGGGGGAGGCATATCTTACGAGCAGTACTTC. Its translation is CASSSQGGGISYEQYF.

This rearrangement joins TRBV20-1 to TRBJ2-5; D possibly corresponds to TRBD2 (6 bases). Germline loops: CDR1 DFQATT, CDR2 SNEGSKA (reference sequence). The CDR3 length is 11 residues. Trimming left V 7 bases short and J 4 bases short, with 10 bases between. The CDR3 DNA is TGCAGTGTTAGTAGCGGAGAGACCCAGTACTTC. This codes for CSVSSGETQYF.

The genes are TRBV10-1 and TRBJ2-5; D perhaps matches TRBD1 (6 bases). This CDR3 is 13 amino acids long. V dropped 8 bases and J dropped 4 bases, with 14 bases sitting between them. CDR1 WNHNN and CDR2 SYGVQD come from the germline V gene (reference sequence). The CDR3 reads CASSQGFGETQYF. The CDR3 nucleotides are TGCGCCAGCTCACAGGGCTTTGGAGAGACCCAGTACTTC.

The CDR3 spells CSVVSPGQGLVDEQYF. CDR3 in DNA: TGCAGCGTTGTCTCCCCGGGACAGGGTCTTGTAGACGAGCAGTACTTC. The chain couples TRBV29-1 to TRBJ2-7, with 9 bases that match TRBD1. CDR1 and CDR2 from the germline V gene are SQVTM and ANQGSEA. With V trimmed by 4 bases and J by 5 bases, 15 bases remained unmatched. The CDR3 extends over 16 amino acids.

This clone was picked up a small number of times. The chain links TRBV5-1 to TRBJ2-1; a weak D match, TRBD2 (6 bases). This CDR3 has 16 amino acids. Germline V gene sequence: CDR1 SGHRS, CDR2 YFSETQ. V lost 1 base to trimming and J lost 8 bases, with 19 bases between them. The CDR3 DNA sequence: TGCGCCAGCAGCTTGTTGTTAGGTGCGGGAATGGATGAGCAGTTCTTC. This encodes CASSLLLGAGMDEQFF.

In its sample, this clone was seen a few times. The CDR3 DNA is TGCGCCAGCAGCTTGGTCAGTCACACTGAAGCTTTCTTT. Amino acid sequence: CASSLVSHTEAFF. The chain combines TRBV5-1 with TRBJ1-1; no clear D gene. CDR1 SGHRS and CDR2 YFSETQ come from the germline V gene. Trimming took off 0 bases at V and 3 bases at J, with 6 bases between the two ends. The CDR3 runs 13 residues.

This clone was detected a few times. This sequence joins TRBV13 and TRBJ2-7; 7 bases are a match to TRBD2. Unmatched junction bases numbered 7, after V lost 3 bases and J lost 2 bases. The CDR3 loop spans 15 amino acids. CDR1 is PRHDT, CDR2 FYEKMQ, per germline (reference sequence). CDR3 nucleotides: TGTGCCAGCAGCTTCATAGGCGGGAGAACCTACGAGCAGTACTTC. As protein: CASSFIGGRTYEQYF.

This clone was counted a few times. This chain uses TRBV6-1 with TRBJ2-7; 7 positions match TRBD2. Germline V gene sequence: CDR1 MNHNS, CDR2 SASEGT. The J segment lost 1 base and the V segment lost 6 bases, leaving 9 bases of the junction unmatched. This CDR3 region has 15 residues. The CDR3 region is CASSSQGSGSYEQYF. CDR3 in DNA: TGTGCCAGCAGCTCCCAGGGTAGCGGGTCCTACGAGCAGTACTTC.

The rearrangement uses TRBV28 and TRBJ1-2; 7 bases align to TRBD1. J lost 4 bases, V lost 4 bases, and 0 bases had no gene match. The CDR3 length is 12 residues. Germline V lookup: CDR1 MDHEN, CDR2 SYDVKM. The CDR3 DNA reads as TGTGCCAGCAGTTACAGGGGCTATGGCTACACCTTC. It yields the protein CASSYRGYGYTF.

This clone turned up a few times. The genes are TRBV2 and TRBJ2-2, with 11 positions matching TRBD2. The CDR3 is 14 residues long. Looked up from germline, CDR1 is SNHLY and CDR2 is FYNNEI. Trimming removed 10 bases from V and 5 bases from J; junction bases left unmatched: 6. CDR3 region: CATGLAGYTGELFF. The DNA of the CDR3 is TGTGCCACAGGACTAGCGGGTTATACCGGGGAGCTGTTTTTT.

This chain joins TRBV29-1 and TRBJ2-2; 8 positions agree with TRBD2. This CDR3 has 11 amino acids. V was pared by 7 bases and J by 6 bases, with 1 base of the junction left unmatched. The germline CDR1 and CDR2 sequences are SQVTM and ANQGSEA. Here the CDR3 DNA reads TGCAGCGCGGGGGGGGCCGGGGAGCTGTTTTTT. It yields the protein CSAGGAGELFF.

The gene calls are TRBV29-1 and TRBJ1-1, with 8 bases aligning to TRBD1. The CDR3 is made up of 13 amino acids. After removal of 7 bases from V and 4 bases from J, the junction contained 8 bases not matched to a gene. CDR1 is SQVTM and CDR2 is ANQGSEA in the germline V gene. CDR3 loop: CSALDRGLTEAFF. In DNA form, the CDR3 reads TGCAGCGCGCTCGACAGGGGACTCACTGAAGCTTTCTTT.

This clone was recorded a few times. The chain uses TRBV5-6 and TRBJ1-5, with 7 bases lining up with TRBD1. Germline V CDR1 and CDR2: SGHDT, YYEEEE. The CDR3 runs 15 residues. The trim removed 5 bases at V and 3 bases at J, leaving 8 bases unmatched. For the CDR3, the DNA is TGTGCCAGCAGTTTAGGACAGGCCCACAATCAGCCCCAGCATTTT. It codes for CASSLGQAHNQPQHF.

The rearrangement uses TRBV23-1 and TRBJ1-1; perhaps TRBD1 as D (5 bases). TRBV23-1 is identified as an open reading frame with a role that is uncertain. The CDR3 runs 11 residues. Trimming stripped 4 bases from V and 11 bases from J, with 11 bases between. CDR3 DNA sequence: TGCGCCAGCAGTCTCGGAGGGGACGCTTTCTTT. Amino acids: CASSLGGDAFF.

This rearrangement joins TRBV11-2 to TRBJ1-5; no clear D gene. The CDR3 is 13 residues long. The germline CDR1 and CDR2 sequences are SGHAT and FQNNGV. The ends were cut back, 2 bases at V and 4 bases at J, with 6 bases in the middle. The CDR3 here is CASSLRVNQPQHF. Here the CDR3 DNA reads TGTGCCAGCAGCTTACGGGTGAATCAGCCCCAGCATTTT.

This clone appeared a few times. The chain joins TRBV9 to TRBJ1-3; no definite D call. Germline V lookup: CDR1 SGDLS, CDR2 YYNGEE. This CDR3 region has 14 residues. The V and J ends lost 4 bases and 0 bases respectively, with 8 bases between them. This chain's CDR3 is CASSIQSSGNTIYF. CDR3 coding DNA: TGTGCCAGCAGCATACAAAGCTCTGGAAACACCATATATTTT.

The table lists this clone with a few counts. The chain carries TRBV2 and TRBJ2-5, with 7 bases lining up with TRBD1. In germline, CDR1 is SNHLY, CDR2 FYNNEI. The junction had 2 bases not matched to a gene; V was cut back by 5 bases and J by 5 bases. This CDR3 has 12 residues. The CDR3 is CASSSQGETQYF. The CDR3, as DNA: TGTGCCAGCAGTTCACAGGGGGAGACCCAGTACTTC.

The rearrangement uses TRBV11-2 and TRBJ2-6; the D gene is possibly TRBD1 (6 bases). CDR3 size: 15 residues. Germline lookup yields CDR1 SGHAT and CDR2 FQNNGV. Trimming took off 2 bases at V and 1 base at J, with 6 bases between the two ends. Here the CDR3 reads CASSLTGSGANVLTF. In nucleotides, the CDR3 is TGTGCCAGCAGCTTAACAGGGTCTGGGGCCAACGTCCTGACTTTC.